This entry describes one T cell receptor beta chain. Germline V lookup: CDR1 MDHEN, CDR2 SYDVKM. The length of the CDR3 is 15 residues. The V gene end was trimmed by 3 bases and the J gene end by 4 bases; junction bases not matched to a gene: 8. Data came from immunoSEQ multiplex PCR; TCRdb stores just in-frame clones and leaves some out. The table has tens of thousands of clones, 82% seen once. The time point here: baseline pretreatment blood. The treatment here: 15 Gy SBRT to primary tumor, nephrectomy 4 weeks later. The record originates from a study of radiation and T cells in renal cell carcinoma.

The rearrangement links TRBV28 to TRBJ1-2, with TRBD1 matching 7 bases. The sequences come from blood, collected from a patient whose treatment included radiotherapy and nephrectomy. This TCR came from a man in his 60s with renal cell carcinoma. CDR3 loop: CASSFQGGGVYGYTF. The CDR3 nucleotides read TGTGCCAGCAGTTTCCAAGGAGGGGGCGTCTATGGCTACACCTTC.